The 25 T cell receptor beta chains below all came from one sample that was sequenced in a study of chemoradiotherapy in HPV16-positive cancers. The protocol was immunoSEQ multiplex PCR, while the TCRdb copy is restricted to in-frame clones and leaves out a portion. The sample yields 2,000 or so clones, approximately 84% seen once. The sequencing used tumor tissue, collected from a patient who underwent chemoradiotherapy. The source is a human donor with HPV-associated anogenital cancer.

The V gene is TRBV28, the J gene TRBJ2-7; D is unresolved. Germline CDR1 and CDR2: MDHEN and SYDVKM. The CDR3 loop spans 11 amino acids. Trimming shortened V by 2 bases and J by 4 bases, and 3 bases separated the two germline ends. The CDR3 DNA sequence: TGTGCCAGCAGTTTACATTACGAGCAGTACTTC. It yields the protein CASSLHYEQYF.

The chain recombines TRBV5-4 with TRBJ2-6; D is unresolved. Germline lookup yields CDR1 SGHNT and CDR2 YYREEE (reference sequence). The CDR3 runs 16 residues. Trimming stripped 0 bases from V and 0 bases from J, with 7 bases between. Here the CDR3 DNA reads TGTGCCAGCAGCTTGGCGACCAGCTCTGGGGCCAACGTCCTGACTTTC. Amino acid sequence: CASSLATSSGANVLTF.

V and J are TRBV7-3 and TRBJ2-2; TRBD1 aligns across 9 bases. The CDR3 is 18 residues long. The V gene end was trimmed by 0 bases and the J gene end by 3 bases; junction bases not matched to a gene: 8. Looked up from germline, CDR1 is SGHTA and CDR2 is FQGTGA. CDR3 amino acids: CASSLTPQGASYTGELFF. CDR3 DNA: TGTGCCAGCAGCTTAACGCCACAGGGGGCCTCTTACACCGGGGAGCTGTTTTTT.

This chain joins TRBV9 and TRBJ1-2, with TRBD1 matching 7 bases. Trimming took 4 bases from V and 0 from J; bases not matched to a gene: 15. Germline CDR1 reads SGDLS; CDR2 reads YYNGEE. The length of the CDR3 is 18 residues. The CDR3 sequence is CASSTPWTGLKSNYGYTF. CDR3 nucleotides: TGTGCCAGCAGCACACCTTGGACAGGACTCAAATCTAACTATGGCTACACCTTC. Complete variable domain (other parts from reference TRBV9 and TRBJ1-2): DSGVTQTPKHLITATGQRVTLRCSPRSGDLSVYWYQQSLDQGLQFLIQYYNGEERAKGNILERFSAQQFPDLHSELNLSSLELGDSALYFCASSTPWTGLKSNYGYTFGSGTRLTVV.

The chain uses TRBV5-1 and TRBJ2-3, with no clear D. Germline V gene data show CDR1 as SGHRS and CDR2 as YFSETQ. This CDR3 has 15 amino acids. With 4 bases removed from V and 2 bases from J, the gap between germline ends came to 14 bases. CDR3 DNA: TGCGCCAGCAGCCCCGCCCCGGGTTCCACAGATACGCAGTATTTT. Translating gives CASSPAPGSTDTQYF.

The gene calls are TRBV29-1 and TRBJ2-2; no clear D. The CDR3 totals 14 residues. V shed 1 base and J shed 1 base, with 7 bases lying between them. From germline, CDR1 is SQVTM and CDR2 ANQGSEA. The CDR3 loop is CSVEGPENTGELFF. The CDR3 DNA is TGCAGCGTTGAAGGGCCAGAGAACACCGGGGAGCTGTTTTTT.

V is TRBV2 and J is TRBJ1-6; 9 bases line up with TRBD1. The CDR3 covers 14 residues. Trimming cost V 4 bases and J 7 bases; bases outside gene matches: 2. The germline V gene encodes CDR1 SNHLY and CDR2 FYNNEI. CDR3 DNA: TGTGCCAGCAGTGTGGACAGGGGCAATTCACCCCTCCACTTT. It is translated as CASSVDRGNSPLHF.

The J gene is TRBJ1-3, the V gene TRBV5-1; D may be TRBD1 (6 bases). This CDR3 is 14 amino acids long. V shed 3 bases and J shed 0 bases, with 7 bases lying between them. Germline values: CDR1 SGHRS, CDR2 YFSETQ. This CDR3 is CASSSDSSGNTIYF. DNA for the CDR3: TGCGCCAGCAGCTCGGACAGCTCTGGAAACACCATATATTTT. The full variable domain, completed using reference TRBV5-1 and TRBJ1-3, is KAGVTQTPRYLIKTRGQQVTLSCSPISGHRSVSWYQQTPGQGLQFLFEYFSETQRNKGNFPGRFSGRQFSNSRSEMNVSTLELGDSALYLCASSSDSSGNTIYFGEGSWLTVV.

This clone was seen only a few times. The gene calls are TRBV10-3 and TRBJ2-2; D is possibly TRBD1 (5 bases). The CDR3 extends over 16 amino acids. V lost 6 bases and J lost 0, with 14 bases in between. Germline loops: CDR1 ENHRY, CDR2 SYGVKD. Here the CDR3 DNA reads TGTGCCATCAGCAAATCGACAGACTCGAACACCGGGGAGCTGTTTTTT. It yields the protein CAISKSTDSNTGELFF.

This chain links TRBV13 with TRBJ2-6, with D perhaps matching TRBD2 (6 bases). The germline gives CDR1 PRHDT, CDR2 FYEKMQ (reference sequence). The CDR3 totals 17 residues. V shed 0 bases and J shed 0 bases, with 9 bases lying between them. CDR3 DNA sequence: TGTGCCAGCAGCTTAGGTCTGCGGGGCTCTGGGGCCAACGTCCTGACTTTC. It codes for CASSLGLRGSGANVLTF.

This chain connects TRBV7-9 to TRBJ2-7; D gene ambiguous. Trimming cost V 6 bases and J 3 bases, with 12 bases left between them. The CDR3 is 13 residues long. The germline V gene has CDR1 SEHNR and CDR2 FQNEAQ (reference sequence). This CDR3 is CASSRAADYEQYF. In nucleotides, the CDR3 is TGTGCCAGCAGTCGAGCTGCAGACTACGAGCAGTACTTC. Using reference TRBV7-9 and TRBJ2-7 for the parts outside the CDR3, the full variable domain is DTGVSQNPRHKITKRGQNVTFRCDPISEHNRLYWYRQTLGQGPEFLTYFQNEAQLEKSRLLSDRFSAERPKGSFSTLEIQRTEQGDSAMYLCASSRAADYEQYFGPGTRLTVT.

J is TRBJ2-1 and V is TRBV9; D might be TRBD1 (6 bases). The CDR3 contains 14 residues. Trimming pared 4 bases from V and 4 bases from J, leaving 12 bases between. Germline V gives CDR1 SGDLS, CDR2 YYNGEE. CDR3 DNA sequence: TGTGCCAGCAGCACAGGGACCTTATACAATGAGCAGTTCTTC. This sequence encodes CASSTGTLYNEQFF.

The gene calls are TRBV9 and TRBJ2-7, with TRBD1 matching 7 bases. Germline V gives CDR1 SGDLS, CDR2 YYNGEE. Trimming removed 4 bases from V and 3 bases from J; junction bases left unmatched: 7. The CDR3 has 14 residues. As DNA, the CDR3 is TGTGCCAGCAGCCCAGACCCAGGGGGCTACGAGCAGTACTTC. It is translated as CASSPDPGGYEQYF.

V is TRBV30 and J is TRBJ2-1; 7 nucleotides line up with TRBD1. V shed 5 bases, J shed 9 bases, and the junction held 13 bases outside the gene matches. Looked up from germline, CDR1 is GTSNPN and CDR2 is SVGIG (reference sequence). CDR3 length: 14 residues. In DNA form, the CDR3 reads TGTGCCTGGGGCCGACAGGGTGGTTGGGGTGAGCAGTTCTTC. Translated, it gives CAWGRQGGWGEQFF.

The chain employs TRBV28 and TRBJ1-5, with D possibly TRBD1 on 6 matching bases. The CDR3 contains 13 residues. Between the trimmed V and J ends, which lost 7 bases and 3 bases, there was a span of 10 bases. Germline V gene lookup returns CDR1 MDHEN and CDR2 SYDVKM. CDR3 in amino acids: CASTTGLNQPQHF. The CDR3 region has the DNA TGTGCCAGCACAACAGGGCTCAATCAGCCCCAGCATTTT.

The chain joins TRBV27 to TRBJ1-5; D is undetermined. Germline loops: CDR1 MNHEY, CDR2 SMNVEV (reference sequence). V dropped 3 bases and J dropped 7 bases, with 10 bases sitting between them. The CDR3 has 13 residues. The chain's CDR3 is CASSFGTNQPQHF. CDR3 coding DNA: TGTGCCAGCAGTTTTGGCACGAACCAGCCCCAGCATTTT.

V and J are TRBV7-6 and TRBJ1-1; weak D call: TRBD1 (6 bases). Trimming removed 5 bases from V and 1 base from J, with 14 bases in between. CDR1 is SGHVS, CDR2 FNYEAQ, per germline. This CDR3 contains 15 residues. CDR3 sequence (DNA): TGTGCCAGCAGCCCTCAACAGACAGGGAACACTGAAGCTTTCTTT. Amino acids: CASSPQQTGNTEAFF. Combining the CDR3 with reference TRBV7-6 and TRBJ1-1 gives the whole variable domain GAGVSQSPRYKVTKRGQDVALRCDPISGHVSLYWYRQALGQGPEFLTYFNYEAQQDKSGLPNDRFSAERPEGSISTLTIQRTEQRDSAMYRCASSPQQTGNTEAFFGQGTRLTVV.

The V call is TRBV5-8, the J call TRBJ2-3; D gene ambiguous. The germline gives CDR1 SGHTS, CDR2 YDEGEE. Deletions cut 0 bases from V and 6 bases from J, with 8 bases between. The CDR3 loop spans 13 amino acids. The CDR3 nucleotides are TGTGCCAGCAGCTTGGCCATGGGGGATACGCAGTATTTT. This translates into CASSLAMGDTQYF.

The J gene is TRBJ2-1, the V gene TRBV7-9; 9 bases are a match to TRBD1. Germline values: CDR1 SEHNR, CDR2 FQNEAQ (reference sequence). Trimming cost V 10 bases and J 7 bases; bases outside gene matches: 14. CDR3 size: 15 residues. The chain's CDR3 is CAILSGQGTLNEQFF. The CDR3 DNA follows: TGTGCCATCCTATCTGGACAGGGGACGTTGAATGAGCAGTTCTTC.

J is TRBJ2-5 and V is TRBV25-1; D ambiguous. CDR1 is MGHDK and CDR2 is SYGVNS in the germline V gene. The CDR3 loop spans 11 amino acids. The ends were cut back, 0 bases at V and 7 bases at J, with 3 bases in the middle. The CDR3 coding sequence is TGTGCCAGCAGTGAATACGGGACCCAGTACTTC. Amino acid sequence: CASSEYGTQYF.

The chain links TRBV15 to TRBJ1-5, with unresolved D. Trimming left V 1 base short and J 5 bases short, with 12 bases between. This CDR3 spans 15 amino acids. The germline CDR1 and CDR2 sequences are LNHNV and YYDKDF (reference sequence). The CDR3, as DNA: TGTGCCACCAGCAGAGTACGCGGTTGGGATCAGCCCCAGCATTTT. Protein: CATSRVRGWDQPQHF.

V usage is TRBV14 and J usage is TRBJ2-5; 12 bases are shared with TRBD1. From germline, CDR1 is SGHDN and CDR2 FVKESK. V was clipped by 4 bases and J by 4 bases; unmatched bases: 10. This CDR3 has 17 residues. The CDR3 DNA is TGTGCCAGCAGCCCTTATTCCGGGACAGGGGGCGGAGAGACCCAGTACTTC. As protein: CASSPYSGTGGGETQYF.

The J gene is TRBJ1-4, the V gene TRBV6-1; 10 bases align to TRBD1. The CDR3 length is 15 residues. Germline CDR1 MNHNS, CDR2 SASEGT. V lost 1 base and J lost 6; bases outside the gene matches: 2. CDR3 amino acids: CASSEGGQGYEKLFF. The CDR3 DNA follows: TGTGCCAGCAGTGAAGGGGGACAGGGGTATGAAAAACTGTTTTTT.

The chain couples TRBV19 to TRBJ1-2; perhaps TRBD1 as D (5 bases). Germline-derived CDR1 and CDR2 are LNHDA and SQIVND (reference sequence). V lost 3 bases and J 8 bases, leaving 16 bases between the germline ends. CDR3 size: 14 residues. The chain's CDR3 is CASSMGPSLGGYTF. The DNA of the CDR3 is TGTGCCAGTAGTATGGGACCTTCCTTAGGAGGCTACACCTTC.

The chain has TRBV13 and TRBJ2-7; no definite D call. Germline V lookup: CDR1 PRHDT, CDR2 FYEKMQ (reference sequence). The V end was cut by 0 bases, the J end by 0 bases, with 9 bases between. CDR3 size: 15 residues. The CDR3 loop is CASSLGTASSYEQYF. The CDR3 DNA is TGTGCCAGCAGCTTAGGAACAGCGAGCTCCTACGAGCAGTACTTC.